Below, 18 T cell receptor beta chains from the same sample are listed, as sequenced in a study of CD8 T cells in Susac syndrome. Random hexamers were used to reverse transcribe roughly 0.45 to 1 ug of RNA. Using its own MiXCR run on the immunoSEQ multiplex PCR reads, TCRdb lists one record per CDR3 protein. Among more than 110,000 distinct CDR3 sequences listed, roughly 94% were seen once. Sequencing was done on a sample of CD8+ T cells from PBMCs. The origin of the receptors is a human donor in good health.

V is TRBV29-1 and J is TRBJ2-1, with 10 nucleotides matching TRBD1. Germline CDR1 and CDR2: SQVTM and ANQGSEA. The junction had 9 bases not matched to a gene; V was cut back by 6 bases and J by 4 bases. The CDR3 is made up of 15 amino acids. Here the CDR3 reads CSVIDWTGGYNEQFF. CDR3 nucleotide sequence: TGCAGCGTGATAGACTGGACAGGGGGATACAATGAGCAGTTCTTC.

J is TRBJ1-1 and V is TRBV27; no clear D. The V end was cut by 4 bases, the J end by 1 base, with 13 bases between. Germline assignment: CDR1 MNHEY and CDR2 SMNVEV (reference sequence). The CDR3 is 15 residues long. The CDR3 spells CASSSRDTRNTEAFF. CDR3 nucleotides: TGTGCCAGCAGTTCGCGCGACACTCGGAACACTGAAGCTTTCTTT.

The genes are TRBV6-5 and TRBJ1-5; 10 nucleotides line up with TRBD1. The trim removed 6 bases at V and 4 bases at J, leaving 3 bases unmatched. The CDR3 totals 14 residues. The germline gives CDR1 MNHEY, CDR2 SVGAGI. The CDR3, as DNA: TGTGCCAGCAGGGACAGGGGGGTTAATCAGCCCCAGCATTTT. Its translation is CASRDRGVNQPQHF.

V usage is TRBV20-1 and J usage is TRBJ1-1, with 8 bases lining up with TRBD1. V lost 1 base, J lost 2 bases, and 9 bases stayed unmatched. Germline CDR1 reads DFQATT; CDR2 reads SNEGSKA (reference sequence). The CDR3 contains 16 residues. In nucleotides, the CDR3 is TGCAGTGCTAGAGTACTTTGGGACAGGTTTAACACTGAAGCTTTCTTT. Translation: CSARVLWDRFNTEAFF.

This chain connects TRBV20-1 to TRBJ2-6; no clear D. The CDR3 totals 13 residues. Trimming stripped 3 bases from V and 2 bases from J, with 5 bases between. Germline lookup yields CDR1 DFQATT and CDR2 SNEGSKA (reference sequence). The CDR3 bases are TGCAGTGCTAGGTCCCCTGGGGCCAACGTCCTGACTTTC. It translates to CSARSPGANVLTF.

This rearrangement joins TRBV4-2 to TRBJ2-7; D remains unclear. Germline-derived CDR1 and CDR2 are LGHNA and YNFKEQ. V lost 0 bases, J lost 2 bases, and 11 bases lay in between. This CDR3 contains 15 residues. CDR3 bases: TGTGCCAGCAGCCAAGATCGAAGCACCGCCTACGAGCAGTACTTC. It specifies CASSQDRSTAYEQYF.

The CDR3 loop is CAHVVIFGGSTDTQYF. The CDR3 coding sequence is TGTGCCCACGTTGTTATTTTCGGGGGCAGCACAGATACGCAGTATTTT. V and J are TRBV21-1 and TRBJ2-3; TRBD1 is the table's D call, not checked against the DNA. TRBV21-1 corresponds to a pseudogene. The CDR3 runs to 16 residues.

This clonotype was detected a few times. The chain carries TRBV4-3 and TRBJ2-5; D is ambiguous. The CDR3 runs 14 residues. Trimming cost V 0 bases and J 5 bases, with 10 bases left between them. Germline lookup yields CDR1 LGHNA and CDR2 YSLEER. CDR3 in DNA: TGCGCCAGCAGCCAAGATCGAGTACGGGAGACCCAGTACTTC. Amino acids: CASSQDRVRETQYF.

The gene calls are TRBV28 and TRBJ1-1; D gene uncertain. The V gene lost 3 bases and the J gene lost 1 base, with 12 bases spanning the gap. The germline CDR1 and CDR2 sequences are MDHEN and SYDVKM. The CDR3 runs to 15 residues. The CDR3 region is CASSLPFDANTEAFF. The CDR3 DNA reads TGTGCCAGCAGTTTGCCCTTTGACGCGAACACTGAAGCTTTCTTT. Full variable domain (missing parts from reference TRBV28 and TRBJ1-1): DVKVTQSSRYLVKRTGEKVFLECVQDMDHENMFWYRQDPGLGLRLIYFSYDVKMKEKGDIPEGYSVSREKKERFSLILESASTNQTSMYLCASSLPFDANTEAFFGQGTRLTVV.

This chain links TRBV19 with TRBJ1-3; D is ambiguous. The CDR3 extends over 16 amino acids. The germline V gene has CDR1 LNHDA and CDR2 SQIVND (reference sequence). The V and J ends lost 3 bases and 0 bases respectively, with 12 bases between them. The CDR3 nucleotides are TGTGCCAGTAGTATCTACCGGCAGAGCTCTGGAAACACCATATATTTT. It yields the protein CASSIYRQSSGNTIYF.

J is TRBJ2-3 and V is TRBV15; 12 bases agree with TRBD2. The V segment lost 4 bases and the J segment 6 bases; nucleotides outside the gene matches: 5. CDR1 LNHNV and CDR2 YYDKDF come from the germline V gene (reference sequence). The CDR3 covers 15 residues. CDR3 nucleotides: TGTGCCACCAGCACTAGCGGGAGGGCCTGGGATACGCAGTATTTT. The encoded protein is CATSTSGRAWDTQYF.

CDR3 protein: CASSSGLGPGELFF. The DNA for the CDR3 is TGTGCCAGCAGTTCCGGACTAGGACCCGGGGAGCTGTTTTTT. The gene calls are TRBV6-4 and TRBJ2-2; the match to TRBD2 covers 7 bases. Germline CDR1 reads MRHNA; CDR2 reads SNTAGT. The trim removed 5 bases at V and 6 bases at J, leaving 6 bases unmatched. This CDR3 is built from 14 residues.

This clonotype appeared a few times. The CDR3 DNA is TGTGCCAGCAGCCTAGGGGATGAGCAGTTCTTC. Its translation is CASSLGDEQFF. The chain has TRBV14 and TRBJ2-1, with D perhaps TRBD1 (5 bases). CDR3 length: 11 residues. Germline CDR1 and CDR2: SGHDN and FVKESK. Trimming shortened V by 4 bases and J by 8 bases, and 6 bases separated the two germline ends.

The V and J genes are TRBV29-1 and TRBJ2-7; 11 bases line up with TRBD2. Germline values: CDR1 SQVTM, CDR2 ANQGSEA. The V gene end was trimmed by 3 bases and the J gene end by 0 bases; junction bases not matched to a gene: 4. The length of the CDR3 is 15 residues. CDR3 DNA sequence: TGCAGCGTTGAGATAGCGGGGGGGAGCTCCTACGAGCAGTACTTC. This sequence encodes CSVEIAGGSSYEQYF.

The chain combines TRBV5-4 with TRBJ2-3, with 7 bases matching TRBD2. CDR1 SGHNT and CDR2 YYREEE come from the germline V gene (reference sequence). The junction had 2 bases not matched to a gene; V was cut back by 2 bases and J by 8 bases. This CDR3 region has 12 residues. The CDR3 DNA reads as TGTGCCAGCAGCTTCCTAGCGGCTACGCAGTATTTT. Translating gives CASSFLAATQYF. Full variable domain (outside the CDR3, taken from reference TRBV5-4 and TRBJ2-3): ETGVTQSPTHLIKTRGQQVTLRCSSQSGHNTVSWYQQALGQGPQFIFQYYREEENGRGNFPPRFSGLQFPNYSSELNVNALELDDSALYLCASSFLAATQYFGPGTRLTVL.

The CDR3 DNA sequence: TGTGCCAGCAGCCTTACGACTTATGGACAGCCTAACACTGAAGCTTTCTTT. As protein: CASSLTTYGQPNTEAFF. V usage is TRBV11-1 and J usage is TRBJ1-1; possible D gene TRBD1, 6 bases. V dropped 5 bases and J dropped 2 bases, with 21 bases sitting between them. The length of the CDR3 is 17 residues. Germline loops: CDR1 SGHAT, CDR2 FQDESV (reference sequence).

The chain employs TRBV20-1 and TRBJ2-3, with TRBD2 matching 10 bases. The CDR3 has 16 residues. The germline CDR1 and CDR2 sequences are DFQATT and SNEGSKA (reference sequence). Unmatched junction bases numbered 9, after V lost 1 base and J lost 5 bases. The CDR3: CSARGWSGRVLDTQYF. CDR3 in DNA: TGCAGTGCTAGAGGATGGAGCGGGAGGGTATTAGATACGCAGTATTTT.

The V and J genes are TRBV12-3 or TRBV12-4 and TRBJ2-3; D not resolved. Trimming stripped 3 bases from V and 8 bases from J, with 6 bases between. CDR3 length equals 11 residues. The CDR3: CASSLIGTQYF. The CDR3 DNA follows: TGTGCCAGCAGTTTGATAGGTACGCAGTATTTT.